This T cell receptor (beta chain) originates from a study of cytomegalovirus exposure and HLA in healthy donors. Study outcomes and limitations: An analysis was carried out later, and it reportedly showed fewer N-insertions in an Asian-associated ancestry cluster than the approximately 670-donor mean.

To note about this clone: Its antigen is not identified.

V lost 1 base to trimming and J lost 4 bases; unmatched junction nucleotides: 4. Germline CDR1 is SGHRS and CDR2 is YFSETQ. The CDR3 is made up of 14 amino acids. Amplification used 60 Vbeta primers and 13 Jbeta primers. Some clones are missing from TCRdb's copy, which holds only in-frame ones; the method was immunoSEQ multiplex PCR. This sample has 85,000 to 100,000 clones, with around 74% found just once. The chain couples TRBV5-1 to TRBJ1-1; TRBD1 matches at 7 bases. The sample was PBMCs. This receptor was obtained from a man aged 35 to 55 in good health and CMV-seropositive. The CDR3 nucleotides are TGCGCCAGCAGCTTGTGGGACAGCTTCACTGAAGCTTTCTTT. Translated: CASSLWDSFTEAFF.